This record concerns one T cell receptor beta chain sequence. The antigen remains unidentified. The sample originates from a study of cytomegalovirus exposure and HLA in healthy donors. Notes on the study in general: The authors enumerated 150 to 200 TCR beta chains as linked to cytomegalovirus.

This PCR relied on a set of 60 Vbeta primers and 13 Jbeta primers. Profiled with immunoSEQ multiplex PCR; TCRdb holds only in-frame clones, not every one. This table holds about 160,000 clones, around 83% found once. Germline trimming cut 7 bases from V and 4 bases from J; bases unmatched to any gene: 7. Germline lookup yields CDR1 LNHNV and CDR2 YYDKDF (reference sequence). The CDR3 length is 14 residues. The TCR was taken from a man younger than 35 in good health and CMV-seropositive. The sample was PBMCs. J is TRBJ1-3 and V is TRBV15; 7 bases map to TRBD1. The CDR3 is CATTLDRRGNTIYF. In nucleotides, the CDR3 is TGTGCCACCACCCTGGACAGGCGGGGAAACACCATATATTTT.